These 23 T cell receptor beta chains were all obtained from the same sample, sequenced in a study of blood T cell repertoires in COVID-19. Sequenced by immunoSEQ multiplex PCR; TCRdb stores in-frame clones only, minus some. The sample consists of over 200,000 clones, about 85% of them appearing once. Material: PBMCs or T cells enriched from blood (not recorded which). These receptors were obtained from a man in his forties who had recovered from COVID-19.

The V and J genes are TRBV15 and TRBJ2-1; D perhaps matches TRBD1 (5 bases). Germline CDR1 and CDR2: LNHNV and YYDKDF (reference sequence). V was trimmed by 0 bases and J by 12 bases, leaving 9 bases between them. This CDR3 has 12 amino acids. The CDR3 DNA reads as TGTGCCACCAGCAGAGATCAGGGCGTGCAGTTCTTC. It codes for CATSRDQGVQFF.

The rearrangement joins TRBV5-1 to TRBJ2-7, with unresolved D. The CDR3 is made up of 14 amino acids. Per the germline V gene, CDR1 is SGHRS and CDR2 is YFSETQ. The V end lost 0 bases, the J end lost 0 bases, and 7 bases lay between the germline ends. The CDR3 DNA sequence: TGCGCCAGCAGCTTGGTTGTGAGCTCCTACGAGCAGTACTTC. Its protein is CASSLVVSSYEQYF.

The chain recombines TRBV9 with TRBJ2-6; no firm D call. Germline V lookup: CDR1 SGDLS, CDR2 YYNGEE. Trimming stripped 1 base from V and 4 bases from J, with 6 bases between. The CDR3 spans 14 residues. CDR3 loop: CASSVSGGANVLTF. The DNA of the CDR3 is TGTGCCAGCAGCGTATCCGGGGGGGCCAACGTCCTGACTTTC.

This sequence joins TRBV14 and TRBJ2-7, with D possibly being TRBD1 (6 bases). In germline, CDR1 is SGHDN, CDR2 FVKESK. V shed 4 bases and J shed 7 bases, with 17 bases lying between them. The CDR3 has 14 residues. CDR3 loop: CASSRKQGPGEQYF. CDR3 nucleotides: TGTGCCAGCAGCCGGAAACAGGGACCGGGAGAGCAGTACTTC.

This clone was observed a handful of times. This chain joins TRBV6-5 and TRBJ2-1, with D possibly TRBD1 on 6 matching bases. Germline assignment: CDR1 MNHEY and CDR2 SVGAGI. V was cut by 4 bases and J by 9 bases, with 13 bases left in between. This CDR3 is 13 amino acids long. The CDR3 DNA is TGTGCCAGCAGTTCCCTTAACAGGGTTGAGCAGTTCTTC. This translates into CASSSLNRVEQFF.

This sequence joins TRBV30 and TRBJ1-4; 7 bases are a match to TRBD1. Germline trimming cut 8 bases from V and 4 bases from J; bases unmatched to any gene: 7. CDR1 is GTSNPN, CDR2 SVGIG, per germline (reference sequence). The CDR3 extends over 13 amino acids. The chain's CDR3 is CAITGTDNEKLFF. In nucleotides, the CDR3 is TGTGCCATTACCGGGACAGATAATGAAAAACTGTTTTTT.

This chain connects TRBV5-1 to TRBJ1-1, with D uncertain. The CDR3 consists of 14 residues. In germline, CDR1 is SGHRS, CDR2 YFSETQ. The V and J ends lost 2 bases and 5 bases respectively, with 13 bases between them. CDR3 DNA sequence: TGCGCCAGCAGCTTAGAGGGAACGAGGACTGAAGCTTTCTTT. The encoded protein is CASSLEGTRTEAFF.

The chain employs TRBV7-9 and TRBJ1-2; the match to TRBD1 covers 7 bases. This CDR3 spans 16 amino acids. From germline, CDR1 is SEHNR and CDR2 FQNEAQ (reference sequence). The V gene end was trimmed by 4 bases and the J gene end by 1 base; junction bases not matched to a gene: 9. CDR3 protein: CASSSHVRDSNYGYTF. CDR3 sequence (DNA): TGTGCCAGCAGCTCCCACGTTAGGGACAGTAACTATGGCTACACCTTC.

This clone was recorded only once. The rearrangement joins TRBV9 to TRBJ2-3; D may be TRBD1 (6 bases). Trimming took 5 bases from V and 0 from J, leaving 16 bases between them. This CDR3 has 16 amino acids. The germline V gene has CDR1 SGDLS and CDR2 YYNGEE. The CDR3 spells CASRRRRGPSTDTQYF. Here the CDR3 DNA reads TGTGCCAGCAGAAGACGCAGGGGCCCTAGCACAGATACGCAGTATTTT.

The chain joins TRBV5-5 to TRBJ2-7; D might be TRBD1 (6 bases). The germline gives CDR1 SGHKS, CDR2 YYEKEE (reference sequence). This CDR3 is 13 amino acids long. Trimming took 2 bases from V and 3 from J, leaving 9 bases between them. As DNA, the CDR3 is TGTGCCAGCAGCTTCGGACAGATCTACGAGCAGTACTTC. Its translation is CASSFGQIYEQYF.

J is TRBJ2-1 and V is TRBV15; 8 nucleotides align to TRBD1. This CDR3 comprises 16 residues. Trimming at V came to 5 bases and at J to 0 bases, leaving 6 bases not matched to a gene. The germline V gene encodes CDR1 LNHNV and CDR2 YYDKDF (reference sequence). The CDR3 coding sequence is TGTGCCACCAGCTTCCGGACAGGGAGCTCCTACAATGAGCAGTTCTTC. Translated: CATSFRTGSSYNEQFF.

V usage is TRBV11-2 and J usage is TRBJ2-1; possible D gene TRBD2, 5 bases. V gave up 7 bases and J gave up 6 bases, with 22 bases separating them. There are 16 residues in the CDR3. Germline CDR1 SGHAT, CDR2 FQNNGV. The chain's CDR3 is CASTRSGLPSFNEQFF. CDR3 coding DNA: TGTGCCAGCACCCGAAGCGGCTTACCCTCTTTCAATGAGCAGTTCTTC.

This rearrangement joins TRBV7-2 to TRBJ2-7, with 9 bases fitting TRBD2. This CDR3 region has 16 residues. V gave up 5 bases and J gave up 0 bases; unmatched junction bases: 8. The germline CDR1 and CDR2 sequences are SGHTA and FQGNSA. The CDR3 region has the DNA TGTGCCAGCAGCGAACCGACTAGCGGAGCCTCCTACGAGCAGTACTTC. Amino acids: CASSEPTSGASYEQYF.

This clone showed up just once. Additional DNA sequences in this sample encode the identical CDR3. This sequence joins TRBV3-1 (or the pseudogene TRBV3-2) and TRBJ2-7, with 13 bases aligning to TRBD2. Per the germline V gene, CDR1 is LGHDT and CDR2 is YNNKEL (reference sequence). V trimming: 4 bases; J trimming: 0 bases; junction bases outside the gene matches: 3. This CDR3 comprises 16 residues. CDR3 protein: CASSPGLAGSSYEQYF. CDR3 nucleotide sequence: TGTGCCAGCAGCCCGGGACTAGCGGGAAGCTCCTACGAGCAGTACTTC.

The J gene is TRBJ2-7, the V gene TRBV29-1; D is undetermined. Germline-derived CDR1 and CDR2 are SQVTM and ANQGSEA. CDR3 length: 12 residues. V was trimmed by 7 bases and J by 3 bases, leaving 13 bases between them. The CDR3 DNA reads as TGCAGCGGTGCCGGGTCTCGCTACGAGCAGTACTTC. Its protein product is CSGAGSRYEQYF.

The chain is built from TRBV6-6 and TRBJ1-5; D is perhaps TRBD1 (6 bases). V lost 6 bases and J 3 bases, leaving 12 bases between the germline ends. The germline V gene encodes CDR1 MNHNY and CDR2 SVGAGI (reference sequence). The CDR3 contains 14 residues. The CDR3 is CASRTRGDNQPQHF. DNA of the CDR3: TGTGCCAGCAGGACCAGGGGCGACAATCAGCCCCAGCATTTT.

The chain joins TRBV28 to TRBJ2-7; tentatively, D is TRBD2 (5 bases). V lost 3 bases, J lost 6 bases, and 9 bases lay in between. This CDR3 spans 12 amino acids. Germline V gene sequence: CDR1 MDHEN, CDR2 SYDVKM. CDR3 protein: CASSLRGFEQYF. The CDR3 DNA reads TGTGCCAGCAGTTTGCGAGGGTTCGAGCAGTACTTC.

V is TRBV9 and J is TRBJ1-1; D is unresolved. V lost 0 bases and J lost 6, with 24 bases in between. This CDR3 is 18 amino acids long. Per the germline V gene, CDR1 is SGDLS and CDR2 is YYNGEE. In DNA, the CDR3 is TGTGCCAGCAGCGTAGCCCCAACCGTTACTATCTTCGACGCTGAAGCTTTCTTT. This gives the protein CASSVAPTVTIFDAEAFF.

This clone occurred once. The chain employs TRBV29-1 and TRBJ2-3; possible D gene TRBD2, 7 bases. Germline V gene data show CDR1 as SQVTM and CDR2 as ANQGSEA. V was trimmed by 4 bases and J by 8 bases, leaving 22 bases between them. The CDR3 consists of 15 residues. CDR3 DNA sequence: TGCAGCGTTGTGGGGGGGACATTCCCCTCATCTACGCAGTATTTT. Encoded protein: CSVVGGTFPSSTQYF.

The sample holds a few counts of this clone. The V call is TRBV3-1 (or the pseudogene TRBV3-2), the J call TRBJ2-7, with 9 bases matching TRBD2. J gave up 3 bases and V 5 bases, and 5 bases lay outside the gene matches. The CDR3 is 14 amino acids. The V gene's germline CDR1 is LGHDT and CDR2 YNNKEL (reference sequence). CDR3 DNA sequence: TGTGCCAGCAGCTTAGGGCGGGAGGGCTACGAGCAGTACTTC. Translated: CASSLGREGYEQYF.

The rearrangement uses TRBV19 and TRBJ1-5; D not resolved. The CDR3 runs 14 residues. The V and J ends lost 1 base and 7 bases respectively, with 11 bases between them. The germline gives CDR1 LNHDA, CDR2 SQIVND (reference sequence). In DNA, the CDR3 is TGTGCCAGTAGTATAGGCCCGGGAGGCCAGCCCCAGCATTTT. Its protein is CASSIGPGGQPQHF.

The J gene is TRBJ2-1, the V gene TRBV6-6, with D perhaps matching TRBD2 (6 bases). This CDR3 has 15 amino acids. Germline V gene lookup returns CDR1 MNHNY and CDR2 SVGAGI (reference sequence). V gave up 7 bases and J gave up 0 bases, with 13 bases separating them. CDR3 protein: CASTAGTRSYNEQFF. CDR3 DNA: TGTGCCAGCACCGCCGGGACTCGCTCCTACAATGAGCAGTTCTTC.

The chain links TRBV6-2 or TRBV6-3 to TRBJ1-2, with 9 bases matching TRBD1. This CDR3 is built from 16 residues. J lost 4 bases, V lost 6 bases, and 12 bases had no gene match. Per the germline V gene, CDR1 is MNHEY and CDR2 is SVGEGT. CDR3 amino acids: CASRPIRDRVSYGYTF. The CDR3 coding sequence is TGTGCCAGCAGGCCTATCCGGGACAGGGTGAGCTATGGCTACACCTTC.